Below are 20 T cell receptor beta chains sequenced from a single sample in a study of shared clonotypes between healthy human individuals. The protocol was immunoSEQ multiplex PCR, while the TCRdb copy is restricted to in-frame clones and leaves out a portion. Of 1.4 million to 1.5 million clones in the sample, around 95% were seen once. The sample comprised naive CD4+ T cells sorted from blood. Stated subset: CD45RA+ positively selected. The receptor source for this set is a man aged 25 to 45 in good health.

This rearrangement joins TRBV7-6 to TRBJ2-7; TRBD2 matches at 15 bases. V dropped 1 base and J dropped 6; count of bases not matched to a gene: 4. Germline V lookup: CDR1 SGHVS, CDR2 FNYEAQ. The CDR3 contains 16 residues. CDR3 amino acids: CASSLERTSGRVEQYF. CDR3 bases: TGTGCCAGCAGCTTAGAGAGGACTAGCGGGAGGGTCGAGCAGTACTTC.

The chain is built from TRBV7-9 and TRBJ2-7; 9 nucleotides line up with TRBD1. V lost 1 base and J lost 4; bases outside the gene matches: 8. CDR1 SEHNR and CDR2 FQNEAQ come from the germline V gene (reference sequence). This CDR3 has 16 amino acids. The CDR3 is CASSLGDRGNLYEQYF. The DNA of the CDR3 is TGTGCCAGCAGCTTAGGTGACAGGGGGAATTTGTACGAGCAGTACTTC. The full variable domain, its missing parts supplied by reference TRBV7-9 and TRBJ2-7, is DTGVSQNPRHKITKRGQNVTFRCDPISEHNRLYWYRQTLGQGPEFLTYFQNEAQLEKSRLLSDRFSAERPKGSFSTLEIQRTEQGDSAMYLCASSLGDRGNLYEQYFGPGTRLTVT.

The chain has TRBV28 and TRBJ1-4; the D gene is possibly TRBD1 (5 bases). CDR1 is MDHEN, CDR2 SYDVKM, per germline. Trimming left V 4 bases short and J 8 bases short, with 14 bases between. This CDR3 contains 14 residues. The CDR3 nucleotides are TGTGCCAGCAGTTCTGGCAGGGAAGGAGAAAAACTGTTTTTT. It encodes CASSSGREGEKLFF. Combining the CDR3 with reference TRBV28 and TRBJ1-4 gives the whole variable domain DVKVTQSSRYLVKRTGEKVFLECVQDMDHENMFWYRQDPGLGLRLIYFSYDVKMKEKGDIPEGYSVSREKKERFSLILESASTNQTSMYLCASSSGREGEKLFFGSGTQLSVL.

The chain employs TRBV5-5 and TRBJ1-4; D unresolved. The CDR3 has 18 amino acids. The V gene's germline CDR1 is SGHKS and CDR2 YYEKEE (reference sequence). The ends were cut back, 3 bases at V and 8 bases at J, with 26 bases in the middle. The CDR3 reads CASSSRRPNIPQGEKLFF. CDR3 nucleotide sequence: TGTGCCAGCAGCTCAAGACGCCCTAACATCCCCCAAGGGGAAAAACTGTTTTTT. Based on the CDR3 plus reference TRBV5-5 and TRBJ1-4, the full variable domain is DAGVTQSPTHLIKTRGQQVTLRCSPISGHKSVSWYQQVLGQGPQFIFQYYEKEERGRGNFPDRFSARQFPNYSSELNVNALLLGDSALYLCASSSRRPNIPQGEKLFFGSGTQLSVL.

A word on this clone: Other DNA sequences within the sample encode an identical CDR3. The V and J genes are TRBV5-1 and TRBJ2-2; D remains unclear. Trimming took off 3 bases at V and 3 bases at J, with 6 bases between the two ends. Germline CDR1 SGHRS, CDR2 YFSETQ. The CDR3 sequence is 13 residues long. DNA for the CDR3: TGCGCCAGCAGCTCACAAGACACCGGGGAGCTGTTTTTT. It is translated as CASSSQDTGELFF.

The V call is TRBV7-2, the J call TRBJ2-7; 7 positions agree with TRBD1. CDR1 is SGHTA and CDR2 is FQGNSA in the germline V gene. The junction had 5 bases not matched to a gene; V was cut back by 2 bases and J by 1 base. This CDR3 comprises 15 residues. The CDR3 sequence: CASSLSGTESYEQYF. The CDR3 coding sequence is TGTGCCAGCAGCTTATCCGGGACAGAATCCTACGAGCAGTACTTC.

The rearrangement links TRBV19 to TRBJ1-5, with 8 bases aligning to TRBD1. Germline-derived CDR1 and CDR2 are LNHDA and SQIVND (reference sequence). V lost 5 bases to trimming and J lost 3 bases; unmatched junction nucleotides: 18. This CDR3 contains 19 residues. The CDR3 region is CASSLRTGTRVRVNQPQHF. The CDR3, as DNA: TGTGCCAGTAGTTTACGGACAGGGACGAGAGTGCGGGTCAATCAGCCCCAGCATTTT.

CDR3 loop: CASSSTDAGGGAQFF. CDR3 DNA: TGTGCCAGCAGCTCCACGGACGCGGGAGGTGGGGCGCAGTTCTTC. J is TRBJ2-1 and V is TRBV7-9, with 8 bases lining up with TRBD2. Germline V gives CDR1 SEHNR, CDR2 FQNEAQ (reference sequence). The CDR3 sequence is 15 residues long. Trimming cost V 4 bases and J 12 bases; bases outside gene matches: 14. Using reference TRBV7-9 and TRBJ2-1 for the parts outside the CDR3, the full variable domain is DTGVSQNPRHKITKRGQNVTFRCDPISEHNRLYWYRQTLGQGPEFLTYFQNEAQLEKSRLLSDRFSAERPKGSFSTLEIQRTEQGDSAMYLCASSSTDAGGGAQFFGPGTRLTVL.

The chain couples TRBV28 to TRBJ1-5; 7 bases are shared with TRBD1. Per germline, CDR1 MDHEN and CDR2 SYDVKM. With 5 bases clipped from V and 2 bases from J, the junction kept 6 bases outside the gene matches. The CDR3 loop spans 15 amino acids. CDR3 DNA: TGTGCCAGCAGTCCCCATGGGACAGGCAATCAGCCCCAGCATTTT. Amino acid sequence: CASSPHGTGNQPQHF.

V gene TRBV27 combines with J gene TRBJ2-4; 7 bases map to TRBD1. The germline V gene encodes CDR1 MNHEY and CDR2 SMNVEV (reference sequence). V was clipped by 8 bases and J by 0 bases; unmatched bases: 13. This CDR3 comprises 17 residues. DNA of the CDR3: TGTGCCAGCGCTCCCCTGGGACAGCCACTAGCCAAAAACATTCAGTACTTC. This sequence encodes CASAPLGQPLAKNIQYF.

Comments on this clone: At the DNA level, this CDR3 is encoded by other sequences in the same sample as well. The rearrangement links TRBV7-2 to TRBJ2-1; no clear D gene. V lost 1 base and J lost 7, with 2 bases in between. CDR3 size: 11 residues. Looked up from germline, CDR1 is SGHTA and CDR2 is FQGNSA. The CDR3, as DNA: TGTGCCAGCAGCTTAGGGAATGAGCAGTTCTTC. This codes for CASSLGNEQFF.

The chain is built from TRBV19 and TRBJ1-4, with 9 bases fitting TRBD1. The CDR3 extends over 16 amino acids. Losses at the gene ends were 2 bases for V and 10 bases for J; bases not matched to a gene: 11. Per the germline V gene, CDR1 is LNHDA and CDR2 is SQIVND (reference sequence). The CDR3 DNA follows: TGTGCCAGTAGTATACCCGGGACAGGGCCCCTTGGAAAACTGTTTTTT. Translation gives CASSIPGTGPLGKLFF.

The J gene is TRBJ2-1, the V gene TRBV9; D is unclear. Trimming left V 3 bases short and J 5 bases short, with 6 bases between. The CDR3 contains 12 residues. CDR1 and CDR2 (germline): SGDLS, YYNGEE. CDR3 residues: CASSARDNEQFF. CDR3 nucleotide sequence: TGTGCCAGCAGCGCCCGGGACAATGAGCAGTTCTTC.

The chain joins TRBV5-6 to TRBJ1-2; D not resolved. The length of the CDR3 is 18 residues. CDR1 SGHDT and CDR2 YYEEEE come from the germline V gene. The V end lost 4 bases, the J end lost 1 base, and 23 bases lay between the germline ends. The CDR3 region is CASSRHDLSLAGNYGYTF. In DNA, the CDR3 is TGTGCCAGCAGCCGTCATGATTTGAGCCTGGCGGGTAACTATGGCTACACCTTC.

J is TRBJ1-1 and V is TRBV11-2; D is possibly TRBD1 (5 bases). V was shortened by 1 base and J by 5 bases, with 11 bases between the two germline ends. CDR1 is SGHAT and CDR2 is FQNNGV in the germline V gene. CDR3 length equals 14 residues. The CDR3 is CASSLVGQGTEAFF. The CDR3 DNA sequence: TGTGCCAGCAGCTTAGTAGGGCAGGGAACTGAAGCTTTCTTT.

The chain links TRBV28 to TRBJ2-1; 13 bases agree with TRBD2. V lost 5 bases, J lost 6 bases, and 16 bases stayed unmatched. Per the germline V gene, CDR1 is MDHEN and CDR2 is SYDVKM. The CDR3 spans 19 residues. Written as DNA, the CDR3 is TGTGCCAGCAGTCCCGCGGGACAGGGGGGGACTAGCGGGATCAATGAGCAGTTCTTC. Its translation: CASSPAGQGGTSGINEQFF.

This chain connects TRBV19 to TRBJ2-5; D remains ambiguous. Trimming pared 2 bases from V and 4 bases from J, leaving 14 bases between. Germline assignment: CDR1 LNHDA and CDR2 SQIVND (reference sequence). The length of the CDR3 is 15 residues. The CDR3 bases are TGTGCCAGTAGTATAATCCAGGCAATAGGAGAGACCCAGTACTTC. Its translation is CASSIIQAIGETQYF.

V is TRBV1 and J is TRBJ1-5. TRBV1 is tagged as a pseudogene. The CDR3 has 17 amino acids. The CDR3 protein is CTSSQVGGGKGNQPQHF. DNA for the CDR3: TGCACCAGCAGCCAAGTTGGGGGGGGCAAGGGCAATCAGCCCCAGCATTTT.

The chain has TRBV11-2 and TRBJ2-3; D assignment may be TRBD1 or TRBD2 (5 bases each). The length of the CDR3 is 14 residues. CDR1 SGHAT and CDR2 FQNNGV come from the germline V gene. V lost 5 bases, J lost 5 bases, and 14 bases lay in between. CDR3 nucleotides: TGTGCCAGCAGCCCCCGTGGGGGTGGAGATACGCAGTATTTT. It encodes CASSPRGGGDTQYF.

J is TRBJ2-6 and V is TRBV18, with 12 bases matching TRBD1. The length of the CDR3 is 20 residues. The germline gives CDR1 KGHSH, CDR2 LQKENI. J lost 4 bases, V lost 1 base, and 11 bases had no gene match. CDR3 nucleotide sequence: TGTGCCAGCTCACCACGAGGCCCCGGGACAGGGGGCACCGGGGCCAACGTCCTGACTTTC. Amino acids: CASSPRGPGTGGTGANVLTF.